This T cell receptor (beta chain) was documented in a study of T cell repertoires in cytomegalovirus infection. Findings of the study overall: HLA-C-restricted CMV clonotypes gave the most frequent clonotype in two of eight donors.

TCRdb re-derived calls from the reads in MiXCR, one entry per CDR3 protein. The sample consists of 300,000 to 400,000 distinct CDR3 sequences, more than 20% of them appearing once. Trimming left V 3 bases short and J 4 bases short, with 7 bases between. Per the germline V gene, CDR1 is SGHTA and CDR2 is FQGNSA. This CDR3 is 12 amino acids long. This clonotype showed up many times. The antigen is unknown. The gene calls are TRBV7-2 and TRBJ2-7, with D possibly matching TRBD2 (5 bases). This sample comprised cultured PBMCs, obtained from culture after CMV antigen stimulation. The receptor was isolated from a human donor in good health (CMV status not recorded). Some clones in this sample may be carry-over from other donors' samples. CDR3 protein: CASSFSGYEQYF. The CDR3 DNA reads TGTGCCAGCAGCTTTTCGGGGTACGAGCAGTACTTC. The full variable domain, with the rest looked up from reference TRBV7-2 and TRBJ2-7, is GAGVSQSPSNKVTEKGKDVELRCDPISGHTALYWYRQSLGQGLEFLIYFQGNSAPDKSGLPSDRFSAERTGGSVSTLTIQRTQQEDSAVYLCASSFSGYEQYFGPGTRLTVT.